This T cell receptor beta chain was documented in a study of T cell changes during pregnancy in multiple sclerosis. Germline V CDR1 and CDR2: SGHTA, FQGNSA. The CDR3 consists of 13 residues. V was pared by 4 bases and J by 8 bases, with 4 bases of the junction left unmatched. Some clones are missing from TCRdb's copy, which holds only in-frame ones; the method was immunoSEQ multiplex PCR. The sample has about 70,000 clones, about 92% seen once. The sequenced sample was peripheral blood, obtained after pregnancy. The chain couples TRBV7-2 to TRBJ2-1; the match to TRBD1 covers 8 bases. This clonotype was sampled from a female donor with multiple sclerosis, enrolled in a pregnancy study. The CDR3 bases are TGTGCCAGCAGCTCCGGGACAGGCTATGAGCAGTTCTTC. Encoded protein: CASSSGTGYEQFF.